What follows are 23 T cell receptor beta chains derived from one specimen sequenced in a study of read filtering for tumor transcriptome and immune sequencing. The library was built from about 400 ng RNA with molecular barcoded adaptors for alpha/delta and beta/gamma chains. TCRdb redid the calling of the reads with MiXCR, one entry per CDR3 protein. The top ten clones hold 7.5% to 10% of a sample with 100,000 to 150,000 distinct CDR3 sequences, around 14% of them seen once. Material for sequencing was a population of CD138-negative cells sorted from bone marrow. These receptors were obtained from a donor aged 40 or over with multiple myeloma.

The chain combines TRBV24-1 with TRBJ2-1; D is perhaps TRBD1 or TRBD2 (5 bases each). V was cut by 2 bases and J by 5 bases, with 9 bases left in between. The V gene's germline CDR1 is KGHDR and CDR2 SFDVKD. This CDR3 comprises 14 residues. This chain's CDR3 is CATSDWDGNNEQFF. CDR3 bases: TGTGCCACCAGTGATTGGGACGGAAACAATGAGCAGTTCTTC.

With regard to this clonotype: At one of its ends the junction is not consistent with the germline gene, which may arise from a read error. This chain connects TRBV23-1 to TRBJ1-5, with D possibly being TRBD1 (5 bases). TRBV23-1 is designated an ORF whose function remains uncertain. The CDR3 loop spans 15 amino acids. CDR3 nucleotide sequence: TGCGCCAGCAGTCAACAGGGAGGAAGCAATCAGTCCCAGCATTTT. It yields the protein CASSQQGGSNQSQHF.

Many counts were recorded for this clonotype. The V call is TRBV12-5, the J call TRBJ2-7; TRBD2 matches 7 bases. Germline CDR1 and CDR2: LGHNT and FRNRAP. The CDR3 has 13 amino acids. Trimming cost V 4 bases and J 3 bases; bases outside gene matches: 3. This chain's CDR3 is CASGSASGYEQYF. In DNA form, the CDR3 reads TGTGCTAGTGGTTCGGCTAGCGGCTACGAGCAGTACTTC. The full variable domain, in which reference TRBV12-5 and TRBJ2-7 provide the parts outside the CDR3, is DARVTQTPRHKVTEMGQEVTMRCQPILGHNTVFWYRQTMMQGLELLAYFRNRAPLDDSGMPKDRFSAEMPDATLATLKIQPSEPRDSAVYFCASGSASGYEQYFGPGTRLTVT.

This clonotype appeared many times. The J gene is TRBJ1-1, the V gene TRBV7-8; D is perhaps TRBD1 (6 bases). Germline V CDR1 and CDR2: SGHVS, FQNEAQ. CDR3 length equals 15 residues. Trimming left V 1 base short and J 2 bases short, with 11 bases between. The CDR3, as DNA: TGTGCCAGCAGCTTAGAGGCAGGGGAAAACACTGAAGCTTTCTTT. Translating it yields CASSLEAGENTEAFF. Full variable domain (outside the CDR3, taken from reference TRBV7-8 and TRBJ1-1): GAGVSQSPRYKVAKRGQDVALRCDPISGHVSLFWYQQALGQGPEFLTYFQNEAQLDKSGLPSDRFFAERPEGSVSTLKIQRTQQEDSAVYLCASSLEAGENTEAFFGQGTRLTVV.

This clonotype was recorded many times. This chain uses TRBV4-3 with TRBJ2-7; 12 bases match TRBD2. The CDR3 extends over 15 amino acids. Germline CDR1 is LGHNA and CDR2 is YSLEER. The V segment lost 4 bases and the J segment 5 bases; nucleotides outside the gene matches: 6. The CDR3 loop reads CASSRGLAGNNEQYF. CDR3 in DNA: TGCGCCAGCAGCCGCGGACTAGCGGGAAATAACGAGCAGTACTTC.

The rearrangement joins TRBV29-1 to TRBJ2-2; D uncertain. V lost 2 bases and J 6 bases, leaving 4 bases between the germline ends. Germline V CDR1 and CDR2: SQVTM, ANQGSEA. The CDR3 is 11 residues long. CDR3 nucleotide sequence: TGCAGCGTTGAATGCCCCGGGGAGCTGTTTTTT. It translates to CSVECPGELFF.

This clonotype was seen ten or more times. A much larger clone differs by one base, so this may be a read error. The chain employs TRBV30 and TRBJ2-1; 7 bases agree with TRBD2. Per the germline V gene, CDR1 is GTSNPN and CDR2 is SVGIG (reference sequence). The CDR3 extends over 14 amino acids. V was clipped by 5 bases and J by 5 bases; unmatched bases: 9. Written as DNA, the CDR3 is TGTGCCTGGTGTAAAGGCGGGAGAGACAATGAGCAGTTCTTC. It yields the protein CAWCKGGRDNEQFF.

In its sample, this clonotype was seen many times. V usage is TRBV7-3 and J usage is TRBJ2-1; D gene uncertain. CDR1 is SGHTA and CDR2 is FQGTGA in the germline V gene. V was cut by 1 base and J by 7 bases, with 23 bases left in between. There are 18 residues in the CDR3. CDR3 DNA sequence: TGTGCCAGCAGCTTAAAACCCCCACCTTCCTTAGAGGAGAATGAGCAGTTCTTC. Translation gives CASSLKPPPSLEENEQFF.

This clonotype showed up many times. The CDR3 nucleotides are TGCGCCAGCAGCTTGGGACAGGGCATGAACACTGAAGCTTTCTTT. Protein product: CASSLGQGMNTEAFF. This chain uses TRBV5-1 with TRBJ1-1; 7 nucleotides line up with TRBD1. J was trimmed by 0 bases and V by 0 bases; bases with no gene match: 2. The CDR3 has 15 amino acids. Germline CDR1 SGHRS, CDR2 YFSETQ.

Many counts were recorded for this clonotype. The genes are TRBV18 and TRBJ2-1; D gene ambiguous. Trimming pared 7 bases from V and 0 bases from J, leaving 19 bases between. Germline CDR1 and CDR2: KGHSH and LQKENI. This CDR3 spans 17 amino acids. The CDR3 reads CASLSPLTSISYNEQFF. The CDR3 DNA is TGTGCCAGCTTGTCACCACTCACCTCCATCTCCTACAATGAGCAGTTCTTC. The complete variable domain, with remaining parts taken from reference TRBV18 and TRBJ2-1, reads NAGVMQNPRHLVRRRGQEARLRCSPMKGHSHVYWYRQLPEEGLKFMVYLQKENIIDESGMPKERFSAEFPKEGPSILRIQQVVRGDSAAYFCASLSPLTSISYNEQFFGPGTRLTVL.

The sample holds many counts of this clonotype. The V gene is TRBV29-1, the J gene TRBJ1-1, with 7 bases fitting TRBD1. Germline-derived CDR1 and CDR2 are SQVTM and ANQGSEA. Trimming cost V 4 bases and J 10 bases; bases outside gene matches: 9. This CDR3 is 12 amino acids long. CDR3 amino acids: CSVALGQLGAFF. The DNA of the CDR3 is TGCAGCGTTGCCCTGGGACAGCTCGGAGCTTTCTTT.

This clonotype occurred many times. The chain combines TRBV29-1 with TRBJ1-5, with 8 nucleotides matching TRBD1. In germline, CDR1 is SQVTM, CDR2 ANQGSEA. This CDR3 has 12 amino acids. The CDR3, as DNA: TGCATCGGACAGGGTTGCAATCAGCCCCAGCATTTT. It codes for CIGQGCNQPQHF.

This clonotype was counted only a few times. The chain links TRBV7-9 to TRBJ2-5; the match to TRBD1 covers 11 bases. This CDR3 has 16 amino acids. Germline CDR1 is SEHNR and CDR2 is FQNEAQ (reference sequence). The V gene end was trimmed by 4 bases and the J gene end by 5 bases; junction bases not matched to a gene: 9. CDR3 amino acids: CASSSRTGGLAETQYF. DNA for the CDR3: TGTGCCAGCAGCTCCCGGACAGGGGGCCTCGCGGAGACCCAGTACTTC.

This clonotype was picked up a small number of times. A read error is possible here, since a much larger clone lies one base away. The chain combines TRBV5-5 with TRBJ1-2, with D unresolved. Germline CDR1 and CDR2: SGHKS and YYEKEE (reference sequence). This CDR3 spans 15 amino acids. As DNA, the CDR3 is TGTGCCAGCAGCCGTACCCGACAAACTAACTATGGCTACGCCTTC. This encodes CASSRTRQTNYGYAF.

This clonotype was seen ten or more times. The V call is TRBV3-1, the J call TRBJ1-1, with TRBD1 as a possible D gene (5 bases). Germline V gene data show CDR1 as LGHDT and CDR2 as YNNKEL (reference sequence). The germline V and J ends were trimmed by 7 bases and 1 base, with 13 bases remaining between them. The CDR3 sequence is 14 residues long. The CDR3 protein is CASIDSGGNTEAFF. The CDR3 bases are TGTGCCAGCATCGACTCTGGGGGGAACACTGAAGCTTTCTTT. Full variable domain (missing parts from reference TRBV3-1 and TRBJ1-1): DTAVSQTPKYLVTQMGNDKSIKCEQNLGHDTMYWYKQDSKKFLKIMFSYNNKELIINETVPNRFSPKSPDKAHLNLHINSLELGDSAVYFCASIDSGGNTEAFFGQGTRLTVV.

Many counts were recorded for this clonotype. The V gene is TRBV12-3 or TRBV12-4, the J gene TRBJ2-7; 13 nucleotides agree with TRBD2. CDR3 length: 16 residues. J lost 3 bases, V lost 4 bases, and 6 bases had no gene match. CDR3 nucleotides: TGTGCCAGCAGTTCAACCTGGACTAGCGGGAGCTACGAGCAGTACTTC. Residues: CASSSTWTSGSYEQYF.

The chain carries TRBV4-3 and TRBJ2-2; tentative D call: TRBD1 (5 bases). The germline V gene encodes CDR1 LGHNA and CDR2 YSLEER. Trimming pared 0 bases from V and 1 base from J, leaving 9 bases between. The CDR3 covers 16 residues. The CDR3 sequence is CASSQDPDKNTGELFF. The CDR3 coding sequence is TGCGCCAGCAGCCAAGATCCGGACAAGAACACCGGGGAGCTGTTTTTT.

This clonotype came up many times. The chain joins TRBV5-1 to TRBJ2-1; 8 nucleotides match TRBD2. Per the germline V gene, CDR1 is SGHRS and CDR2 is YFSETQ. The CDR3 covers 15 residues. V was pared by 1 base and J by 4 bases, with 4 bases of the junction left unmatched. CDR3 DNA sequence: TGCGCCAGCAGCTTGTTGGCTAGCGGGTACAATGAGCAGTTCTTC. As protein: CASSLLASGYNEQFF.

The chain is built from TRBV7-9 and TRBJ1-3; 10 nucleotides align to TRBD1. Germline CDR1 is SEHNR and CDR2 is FQNEAQ (reference sequence). With V trimmed by 6 bases and J by 6 bases, 5 bases remained unmatched. The CDR3 loop spans 14 amino acids. The CDR3 reads CASSWGQGKNTIYF. CDR3 nucleotide sequence: TGTGCCAGCAGTTGGGGACAGGGGAAAAACACCATATATTTT.

This clonotype was seen repeatedly, ten times or more. V gene TRBV10-3 combines with J gene TRBJ1-1; D unresolved. Trimming left V 0 bases short and J 8 bases short, with 10 bases between. This CDR3 is 13 amino acids long. The germline CDR1 and CDR2 sequences are ENHRY and SYGVKD. CDR3 amino acids: CAISESGNPEAFF. The CDR3, as DNA: TGTGCCATCAGTGAGTCGGGCAACCCGGAAGCTTTCTTT.

About this clonotype: The CDR3 does not close with the conserved phenylalanine or tryptophan, likely indicating a read error. The chain carries TRBV25-1 and TRBJ1-4, with D uncertain. This CDR3 contains 16 residues. The germline V and J ends were trimmed by 1 base and 0 bases, with 9 bases remaining between them. The germline CDR1 and CDR2 sequences are MGHDK and SYGVNS. DNA for the CDR3: TGTGCCAGCAGTGAATCCCGGGCCTCAACTAATGAAAAACTGTTTCTT. It codes for CASSESRASTNEKLFL.

In its sample, this clonotype was seen many times. The CDR3 region is CSVVGQSSLAANVLTF. The CDR3 nucleotides are TGCAGCGTGGTGGGACAGTCGAGCCTGGCGGCCAACGTCCTGACTTTC. This chain joins TRBV29-1 and TRBJ2-6; 7 bases match TRBD1. V dropped 6 bases and J dropped 6; count of bases not matched to a gene: 14. Germline CDR1 reads SQVTM; CDR2 reads ANQGSEA. This CDR3 has 16 amino acids.

The chain has TRBV28 and TRBJ2-1, with 7 bases aligning to TRBD1. Trimming at V came to 3 bases and at J to 6 bases, leaving 11 bases not matched to a gene. The CDR3 spans 16 residues. CDR1 and CDR2 from the germline V gene are MDHEN and SYDVKM. CDR3 in DNA: TGTGCCAGCAGTTTGGTTGTCCCGGGACAGAGCAATGAGCAGTTCTTC. Its translation: CASSLVVPGQSNEQFF.